This T cell receptor beta chain was sequenced for a study of OX40 agonist ivuxolimab in advanced cancers. Notes on the research overall: Ivuxolimab, which targeted the costimulatory receptor OX40 (CD134), was an agonistic, fully human IgG2 monoclonal antibody. Intravenous ivuxolimab was administered to patients every 2 weeks at six dose levels: 0.01, 0.1, 0.3, 1.5, 3 and 10 mg/kg. Among the approximately 50 dose-escalation patients, 19 had hepatocellular carcinoma, 15 melanoma, 9 renal cell carcinoma and 9 head and neck cancer. The dose-escalation cohort was roughly 87% male with a mean age of approximately 60 years, ranging from roughly 23 to 79. Prior anti-PD-1, anti-PD-L1 or anti-CTLA-4 therapy was permitted, and checkpoint inhibitors had been received by under 50% of dose-escalation patients. Partial responses occurred in three dose-escalation patients: two with cutaneous melanoma and one with hepatocellular carcinoma. Peripheral TCRbeta sequencing was intended to test whether TCR sequence diversity was altered and clonal T-cell expansion was caused by ivuxolimab. The paper describes the monotherapy dose-escalation part (N ≈ 49 patients) of the phase I trial of ivuxolimab. The paper as a whole reports these results and caveats: At doses of 0.1 to 3.0 mg/kg, clonal expansion of both CD4+ and CD8+ blood T cells was observed from baseline to week 6. After ivuxolimab, expanded clones were on average more numerous among CD8+ T cells than among CD4+ T cells. The antigen specificity of the clonally expanded peripheral T cells was not determined. Partial responders in the 0.1-3.0 mg/kg groups had among the lowest normalized peripheral clonal expansion, especially among CD8+ T cells. Low levels of normalized T-cell clonal expansion were also seen in some patients who did not respond.

The trial excluded patients who had a history of autoimmune disease or were on systemic immunosuppression. Peripheral blood for TCR sequencing was collected from all dose cohorts at baseline, on cycle 4 day 1, and on cycle 7 day 1. Samples came from an open-label, multicenter, first-in-human phase I dose-escalation trial of ivuxolimab. Adults with locally advanced or metastatic melanoma, renal cell carcinoma, hepatocellular carcinoma or head and neck squamous cell carcinoma were enrolled in the trial. Before TCR sequencing, CD4+ and CD8+ T cells were separately sorted from peripheral blood. For sequencing of the TCRbeta CDR3 region, genomic DNA was extracted from the sorted cells. The immunoSEQ Assay was used to sequence the TCRbeta CDR3 regions. TCRdb mirrors the immuneACCESS table, restricted to in-frame sequences. Some clones are absent from its copies; in checked studies, under half trace to an unresolved V gene, and the reason for the others is unknown. A total of 55,000 to 75,000 clones appear in this sample, over 80% of them only once. The top ten clones comprise about 4.1% of the sample.

As regards this clone: It has no known antigen specificity. No base quality values were provided; no much bigger clone lies one nucleotide off. Within the sample, other DNA sequences also encode this same CDR3.

Deletion took 0 bases off V and 3 bases off J, with a span of 9 bases between the germline ends. Looking up the germline V gene yields CDR1 SGHAT and CDR2 FQNNGV. The CDR3, from cysteine to phenylalanine, totals 14 residues. The only DNA kept is the CDR3, 42 bases in frame from the first base. The V gene is TRBV11-2 and the J gene is TRBJ2-7; the D gene is possibly TRBD1, with 5 bases matching. The source of this sequence is an adult with an advanced solid tumor such as melanoma, head and neck, liver or kidney cancer. The sample in question was CD4+ or CD8+ T cells sorted from blood, obtained in a trial of the OX40 agonist ivuxolimab. The CDR3: CASSLDVGVYEQYF. At the DNA level, the sequence is TGTGCCAGCAGCTTAGATGTAGGGGTCTACGAGCAGTACTTC.